This entry lists 14 T cell receptor beta chains sequenced from one sample in a study of blood T cell repertoires in COVID-19. The protocol was immunoSEQ multiplex PCR, while the TCRdb copy is restricted to in-frame clones and leaves out a portion. Here the sample spans hundreds of thousands of clones, just over 85% being singletons. The sample comprised peripheral blood. These TCRs come from a woman aged 25-40 years with active or convalescent COVID-19.

The genes are TRBV29-1 and TRBJ1-2; 7 bases fit TRBD1. The CDR3 runs to 14 residues. Germline CDR1 and CDR2: SQVTM and ANQGSEA. The V gene end was trimmed by 1 base and the J gene end by 3 bases; junction bases not matched to a gene: 5. In nucleotides, the CDR3 is TGCAGCGTTGAAGCCTTGGGACAGCACTATGGCTACACCTTC. This encodes CSVEALGQHYGYTF.

J is TRBJ2-1 and V is TRBV4-1; D possibly corresponds to TRBD2 (6 bases). This CDR3 is built from 16 residues. V lost 2 bases and J lost 3, with 14 bases in between. In germline, CDR1 is MGHRA, CDR2 YSYEKL. In DNA, the CDR3 is TGCGCCAGCAGCCAACTTAAGGAGGGCCTCTACAATGAGCAGTTCTTC. It codes for CASSQLKEGLYNEQFF.

J is TRBJ1-1 and V is TRBV19, with D possibly matching TRBD1 (6 bases). Looked up from germline, CDR1 is LNHDA and CDR2 is SQIVND (reference sequence). V lost 8 bases to trimming and J lost 0 bases, with 13 bases between them. This CDR3 region has 14 residues. For the CDR3, the DNA is TGTGCCAGTCGGGAGGGGGGGATGAACACTGAAGCTTTCTTT. This sequence encodes CASREGGMNTEAFF.

This chain links TRBV19 with TRBJ2-5; TRBD1 matches at 7 bases. Germline V CDR1 and CDR2: LNHDA, SQIVND (reference sequence). CDR3 length equals 18 residues. Trimming cost V 1 base and J 4 bases; bases outside gene matches: 15. The CDR3 DNA follows: TGTGCCAGTAGTATAGGATGGGGTGACAGGGAACTGCGAGAGACCCAGTACTTC. This sequence encodes CASSIGWGDRELRETQYF.

The chain is built from TRBV19 and TRBJ1-5; tentative D call: TRBD1 (6 bases). This CDR3 region has 19 residues. V was clipped by 7 bases and J by 1 base, with 26 bases between them. Germline CDR1 is LNHDA and CDR2 is SQIVND (reference sequence). Written as DNA, the CDR3 is TGTGCCAGTAAATCCCTCCGTTTTGCGGGGGGCGAAAGCAATCAGCCCCAGCATTTT. Encoded protein: CASKSLRFAGGESNQPQHF.

The J gene is TRBJ2-3, the V gene TRBV15; D remains unclear. The CDR3 is 14 residues long. V was shortened by 1 base and J by 1 base, with 6 bases between the two germline ends. CDR1 and CDR2 (germline): LNHNV, YYDKDF (reference sequence). The CDR3 DNA reads as TGTGCCACCAGCAGAGTACGGGGCACAGATACGCAGTATTTT. Amino acids: CATSRVRGTDTQYF.

This rearrangement joins TRBV10-3 to TRBJ2-3, with 8 bases identical to TRBD2. The CDR3 sequence is 16 residues long. Per germline, CDR1 ENHRY and CDR2 SYGVKD. Germline trimming cut 2 bases from V and 4 bases from J; bases unmatched to any gene: 8. CDR3 bases: TGTGCCATCAGTGAGCCGGACGGGAGGGCCGCAGATACGCAGTATTTT. Translating gives CAISEPDGRAADTQYF.

The rearrangement links TRBV29-1 to TRBJ2-1, with 8 bases identical to TRBD2. Germline CDR1 and CDR2: SQVTM and ANQGSEA. Trimming cost V 4 bases and J 3 bases; bases outside gene matches: 8. The CDR3 totals 15 residues. The CDR3 nucleotides read TGCAGCGTTGTAATTGCGGGAGGCTTCTACAATGAGCAGTTCTTC. Translated, it gives CSVVIAGGFYNEQFF.

The chain employs TRBV19 and TRBJ2-2, with D maybe TRBD1 (6 bases). Germline-derived CDR1 and CDR2 are LNHDA and SQIVND (reference sequence). Trimming left V 6 bases short and J 7 bases short, with 15 bases between. The CDR3 length is 14 residues. This CDR3 is CASSIQGGGGELFF. In DNA, the CDR3 is TGTGCCAGTAGCATACAGGGTGGTGGCGGGGAGCTGTTTTTT.

The chain links TRBV5-6 to TRBJ1-1; D is undetermined. The CDR3 loop spans 14 amino acids. Germline V gene lookup returns CDR1 SGHDT and CDR2 YYEEEE. The germline V and J ends were trimmed by 3 bases and 0 bases, with 9 bases remaining between them. The CDR3 DNA sequence: TGTGCCAGCAGCTCTGGAAGCGTGAACACTGAAGCTTTCTTT. This translates into CASSSGSVNTEAFF.

V is TRBV10-3 and J is TRBJ2-1, with D perhaps TRBD2 (6 bases). This CDR3 has 15 amino acids. V was shortened by 6 bases and J by 7 bases, with 19 bases between the two germline ends. Germline-derived CDR1 and CDR2 are ENHRY and SYGVKD. The CDR3 DNA follows: TGTGCCATCAGGACCCCCGGAGGGAGCAGTAATGAGCAGTTCTTC. Protein product: CAIRTPGGSSNEQFF.

The CDR3: CASSPGDSYNEQFF. CDR3 in DNA: TGTGCCAGCTCACCGGGAGACTCCTACAATGAGCAGTTCTTC. V usage is TRBV18 and J usage is TRBJ2-1; tentatively, D is TRBD2 (5 bases). V was pared by 3 bases and J by 0 bases, with 6 bases between. The germline V gene encodes CDR1 KGHSH and CDR2 LQKENI. The CDR3 contains 14 residues.

This sequence joins TRBV11-2 and TRBJ1-3, with D perhaps matching TRBD1 (5 bases). Per germline, CDR1 SGHAT and CDR2 FQNNGV. The CDR3 extends over 14 amino acids. Trimming cost V 4 bases and J 3 bases, with 10 bases left between them. DNA of the CDR3: TGTGCCAGCAGCTCGTATCAGGGTGGAAACACCATATATTTT. Amino acid sequence: CASSSYQGGNTIYF.

The CDR3, as DNA: TGTGCCAGCAGCATCCTACTCCAAGAGACCCAGTACTTC. Protein: CASSILLQETQYF. The V call is TRBV7-6, the J call TRBJ2-5; the D is unclear. The germline V and J ends were trimmed by 5 bases and 1 base, with 8 bases remaining between them. Germline-derived CDR1 and CDR2 are SGHVS and FNYEAQ. CDR3 size: 13 residues.